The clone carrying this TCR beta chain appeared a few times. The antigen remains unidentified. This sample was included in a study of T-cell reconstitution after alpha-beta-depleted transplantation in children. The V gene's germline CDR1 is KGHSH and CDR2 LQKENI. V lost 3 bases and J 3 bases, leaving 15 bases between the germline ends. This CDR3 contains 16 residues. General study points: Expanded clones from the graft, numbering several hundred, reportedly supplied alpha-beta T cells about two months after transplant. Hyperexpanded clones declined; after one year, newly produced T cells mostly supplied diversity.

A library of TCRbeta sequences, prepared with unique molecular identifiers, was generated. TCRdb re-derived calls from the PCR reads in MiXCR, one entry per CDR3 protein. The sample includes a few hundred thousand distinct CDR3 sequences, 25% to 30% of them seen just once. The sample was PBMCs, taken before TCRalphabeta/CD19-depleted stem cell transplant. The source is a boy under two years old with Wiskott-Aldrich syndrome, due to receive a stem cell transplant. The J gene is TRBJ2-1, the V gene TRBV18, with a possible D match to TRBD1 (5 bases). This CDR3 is CASSPHQGGVYNEQFF. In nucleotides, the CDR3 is TGTGCCAGCTCACCGCACCAGGGTGGGGTCTACAATGAGCAGTTCTTC.